The next 19 T cell receptor beta chains were all read from a single sample in a study of graft-versus-host responses after intestinal transplantation. These receptors lack a known antigen. Assay: immunoSEQ multiplex PCR; the TCRdb copy retains only in-frame clones and omits some. The data show tens of thousands of clones, approximately 95% seen once. The starting material was unstimulated CD4+ T cells sorted from spleen or lymph node cells, obtained before transplant. The origin of the receptors is a human donor who was the organ donor for an intestinal transplant.

The chain links TRBV6-6 to TRBJ2-6; 7 nucleotides agree with TRBD1. From germline, CDR1 is MNHNY and CDR2 SVGAGI (reference sequence). The CDR3 has 15 residues. The ends lost 5 bases at V and 4 bases at J; junction bases unmatched: 5. The CDR3 DNA is TGTGCCAGCAGTATGACAGGGAGAGGGGCCAACGTCCTGACTTTC. Residues: CASSMTGRGANVLTF.

The chain employs TRBV2 and TRBJ1-1; unclear D gene. From germline, CDR1 is SNHLY and CDR2 FYNNEI. Trimming pared 6 bases from V and 0 bases from J, leaving 11 bases between. This CDR3 has 14 residues. CDR3: CASSRTAMNTEAFF. CDR3 nucleotide sequence: TGTGCCAGCAGCAGGACCGCCATGAACACTGAAGCTTTCTTT. The complete variable domain, with remaining parts taken from reference TRBV2 and TRBJ1-1, reads EPEVTQTPSHQVTQMGQEVILRCVPISNHLYFYWYRQILGQKVEFLVSFYNNEISEKSEIFDDQFSVERPDGSNFTLKIRSTKLEDSAMYFCASSRTAMNTEAFFGQGTRLTVV.

The V call is TRBV2, the J call TRBJ2-6; TRBD1 aligns across 7 bases. This CDR3 has 16 residues. Per the germline V gene, CDR1 is SNHLY and CDR2 is FYNNEI. Trimming took 7 bases from V and 2 from J; bases not matched to a gene: 8. As DNA, the CDR3 is TGTGCCAGCATGGGACAGACGTCTCCTGGGGCCAACGTCCTGACTTTC. As protein: CASMGQTSPGANVLTF.

V and J are TRBV10-2 and TRBJ2-3; 15 nucleotides agree with TRBD2. The junction had 8 bases not matched to a gene; V was cut back by 4 bases and J by 3 bases. The length of the CDR3 is 18 residues. Germline V gene sequence: CDR1 WSHSY, CDR2 SAAADI. The CDR3 region has the DNA TGCGCCAGCAGTGTTGGACTAGCGGGGGGGCCAGTGACAGATACGCAGTATTTT. Its translation is CASSVGLAGGPVTDTQYF.

This clone was seen a single time. CDR3 protein: CASSTIQGRNTGELFF. The CDR3 bases are TGTGCCAGCAGCACCATACAGGGGAGAAACACCGGGGAGCTGTTTTTT. The chain is built from TRBV11-3 and TRBJ2-2; 7 bases align to TRBD1. Germline CDR1 is SGHNT and CDR2 is YENEEA. V dropped 5 bases and J dropped 2; count of bases not matched to a gene: 8. The CDR3 spans 16 residues.

The table lists this clone with a few counts. The gene calls are TRBV10-3 and TRBJ1-6, with D possibly TRBD1 on 6 matching bases. The CDR3 is 15 residues long. V shed 11 bases and J shed 4 bases, with 18 bases lying between them. The germline V gene encodes CDR1 ENHRY and CDR2 SYGVKD. The CDR3 protein is CAARPAGAYNSPLHF. As DNA, the CDR3 is TGTGCCGCCCGGCCGGCAGGGGCTTATAATTCACCCCTCCACTTT.

The chain has TRBV19 and TRBJ2-1; 12 nucleotides match TRBD2. V trimming: 5 bases; J trimming: 5 bases; junction bases outside the gene matches: 4. The CDR3 extends over 15 amino acids. Germline loops: CDR1 LNHDA, CDR2 SQIVND (reference sequence). The CDR3 coding sequence is TGTGCCAGTAGTCTTTGGACTAGCGGGGACAATGAGCAGTTCTTC. Its translation: CASSLWTSGDNEQFF.

The chain is built from TRBV7-2 and TRBJ2-5, with 10 bases aligning to TRBD2. CDR1 and CDR2 (germline): SGHTA, FQGNSA. V was clipped by 3 bases and J by 8 bases; unmatched bases: 3. The CDR3 contains 13 residues. The CDR3 nucleotides are TGTGCCAGCAGCTTTAGCGGGGGGATTACCCAGTACTTC. It codes for CASSFSGGITQYF.

V gene TRBV28 combines with J gene TRBJ1-6, with no clear D. V was pared by 1 base and J by 13 bases, with 11 bases between. The CDR3 is 13 residues long. Germline lookup yields CDR1 MDHEN and CDR2 SYDVKM. CDR3 coding DNA: TGTGCCAGCAGTTTATTCGGGATTAGGCCCCTCCACTTT. This sequence encodes CASSLFGIRPLHF.

This chain joins TRBV2 and TRBJ2-3, with TRBD2 matching 10 bases. V dropped 10 bases and J dropped 2; count of bases not matched to a gene: 12. Germline CDR1 reads SNHLY; CDR2 reads FYNNEI. This CDR3 has 16 amino acids. In DNA, the CDR3 is TGTGCCACCCGGTGGATAGCGGGGGGCTCCACAGATACGCAGTATTTT. Protein product: CATRWIAGGSTDTQYF.

CDR3 nucleotides: TGCGCCAGCAGTACTGACAATGAGCAGTTCTTC. It specifies CASSTDNEQFF. The chain employs TRBV4-1 and TRBJ2-1; no clear D. This CDR3 comprises 11 residues. The V and J ends lost 6 bases and 5 bases respectively, with 5 bases between them. The germline gives CDR1 MGHRA, CDR2 YSYEKL.

The V call is TRBV7-6, the J call TRBJ2-7; 7 bases line up with TRBD1. V gave up 11 bases and J gave up 2 bases; unmatched junction bases: 15. This CDR3 is built from 15 residues. Per germline, CDR1 SGHVS and CDR2 FNYEAQ. CDR3 nucleotides: TGTGCCCCGCGGATAAGGGCAGGGGGAGCCTACGAGCAGTACTTC. This sequence encodes CAPRIRAGGAYEQYF.

The V call is TRBV6-1, the J call TRBJ1-6, with TRBD1 as a possible D gene (6 bases). Germline CDR1 MNHNS, CDR2 SASEGT. Trimming left V 5 bases short and J 2 bases short, with 10 bases between. This CDR3 contains 15 residues. CDR3 residues: CASSPDRTYNSPLHF. As DNA, the CDR3 is TGTGCCAGCAGTCCAGACAGGACCTATAATTCACCCCTCCACTTT.

J is TRBJ2-5 and V is TRBV5-5; D not resolved. The CDR3 length is 11 residues. With 4 bases removed from V and 2 bases from J, the gap between germline ends came to 3 bases. Germline CDR1 and CDR2: SGHKS and YYEKEE (reference sequence). CDR3 nucleotide sequence: TGTGCCAGCAGCCTACAAGAGACCCAGTACTTC. Translated: CASSLQETQYF.

The chain recombines TRBV7-2 with TRBJ1-5; the D is unclear. Germline-derived CDR1 and CDR2 are SGHTA and FQGNSA. V lost 1 base and J lost 6, with 10 bases in between. This CDR3 contains 14 residues. The CDR3: CASSLGRAGQPQHF. For the CDR3, the DNA is TGTGCCAGCAGCTTAGGTCGGGCAGGTCAGCCCCAGCATTTT.

V is TRBV5-1 and J is TRBJ2-3; D is possibly TRBD1 or TRBD2 (5 bases each). This CDR3 is built from 15 residues. Trimming removed 5 bases at V and 7 bases at J, with 20 bases between. Germline V CDR1 and CDR2: SGHRS, YFSETQ. The CDR3 sequence: CASSYTGQAPNTQYF. In nucleotides, the CDR3 is TGCGCCAGCAGTTACACGGGGCAGGCCCCGAATACGCAGTATTTT.

This clone appeared once. The chain carries TRBV4-1 and TRBJ2-5; 8 bases agree with TRBD1. Germline V lookup: CDR1 MGHRA, CDR2 YSYEKL. V shed 2 bases, J shed 1 base, and the junction held 6 bases outside the gene matches. The CDR3 contains 16 residues. CDR3 loop: CASSQTFGQGQETQYF. CDR3 nucleotides: TGCGCCAGCAGCCAAACGTTTGGACAGGGCCAAGAGACCCAGTACTTC.

V usage is TRBV28 and J usage is TRBJ1-6, with D unresolved. V lost 6 bases, J lost 9 bases, and 18 bases lay in between. The CDR3 spans 15 residues. Germline V gene sequence: CDR1 MDHEN, CDR2 SYDVKM. CDR3 region: CASSPAGVKGSPLHF. CDR3 bases: TGTGCCAGCAGCCCCGCCGGGGTAAAGGGTTCACCCCTCCACTTT.

The chain has TRBV30 and TRBJ1-5; D gene uncertain. Germline-derived CDR1 and CDR2 are GTSNPN and SVGIG (reference sequence). Trimming cost V 0 bases and J 11 bases, with 17 bases left between them. This CDR3 has 14 amino acids. The CDR3 DNA follows: TGTGCCTGGAGTGTTCATGGGCAGAGGCCAACCCAGCATTTT. Translation gives CAWSVHGQRPTQHF.